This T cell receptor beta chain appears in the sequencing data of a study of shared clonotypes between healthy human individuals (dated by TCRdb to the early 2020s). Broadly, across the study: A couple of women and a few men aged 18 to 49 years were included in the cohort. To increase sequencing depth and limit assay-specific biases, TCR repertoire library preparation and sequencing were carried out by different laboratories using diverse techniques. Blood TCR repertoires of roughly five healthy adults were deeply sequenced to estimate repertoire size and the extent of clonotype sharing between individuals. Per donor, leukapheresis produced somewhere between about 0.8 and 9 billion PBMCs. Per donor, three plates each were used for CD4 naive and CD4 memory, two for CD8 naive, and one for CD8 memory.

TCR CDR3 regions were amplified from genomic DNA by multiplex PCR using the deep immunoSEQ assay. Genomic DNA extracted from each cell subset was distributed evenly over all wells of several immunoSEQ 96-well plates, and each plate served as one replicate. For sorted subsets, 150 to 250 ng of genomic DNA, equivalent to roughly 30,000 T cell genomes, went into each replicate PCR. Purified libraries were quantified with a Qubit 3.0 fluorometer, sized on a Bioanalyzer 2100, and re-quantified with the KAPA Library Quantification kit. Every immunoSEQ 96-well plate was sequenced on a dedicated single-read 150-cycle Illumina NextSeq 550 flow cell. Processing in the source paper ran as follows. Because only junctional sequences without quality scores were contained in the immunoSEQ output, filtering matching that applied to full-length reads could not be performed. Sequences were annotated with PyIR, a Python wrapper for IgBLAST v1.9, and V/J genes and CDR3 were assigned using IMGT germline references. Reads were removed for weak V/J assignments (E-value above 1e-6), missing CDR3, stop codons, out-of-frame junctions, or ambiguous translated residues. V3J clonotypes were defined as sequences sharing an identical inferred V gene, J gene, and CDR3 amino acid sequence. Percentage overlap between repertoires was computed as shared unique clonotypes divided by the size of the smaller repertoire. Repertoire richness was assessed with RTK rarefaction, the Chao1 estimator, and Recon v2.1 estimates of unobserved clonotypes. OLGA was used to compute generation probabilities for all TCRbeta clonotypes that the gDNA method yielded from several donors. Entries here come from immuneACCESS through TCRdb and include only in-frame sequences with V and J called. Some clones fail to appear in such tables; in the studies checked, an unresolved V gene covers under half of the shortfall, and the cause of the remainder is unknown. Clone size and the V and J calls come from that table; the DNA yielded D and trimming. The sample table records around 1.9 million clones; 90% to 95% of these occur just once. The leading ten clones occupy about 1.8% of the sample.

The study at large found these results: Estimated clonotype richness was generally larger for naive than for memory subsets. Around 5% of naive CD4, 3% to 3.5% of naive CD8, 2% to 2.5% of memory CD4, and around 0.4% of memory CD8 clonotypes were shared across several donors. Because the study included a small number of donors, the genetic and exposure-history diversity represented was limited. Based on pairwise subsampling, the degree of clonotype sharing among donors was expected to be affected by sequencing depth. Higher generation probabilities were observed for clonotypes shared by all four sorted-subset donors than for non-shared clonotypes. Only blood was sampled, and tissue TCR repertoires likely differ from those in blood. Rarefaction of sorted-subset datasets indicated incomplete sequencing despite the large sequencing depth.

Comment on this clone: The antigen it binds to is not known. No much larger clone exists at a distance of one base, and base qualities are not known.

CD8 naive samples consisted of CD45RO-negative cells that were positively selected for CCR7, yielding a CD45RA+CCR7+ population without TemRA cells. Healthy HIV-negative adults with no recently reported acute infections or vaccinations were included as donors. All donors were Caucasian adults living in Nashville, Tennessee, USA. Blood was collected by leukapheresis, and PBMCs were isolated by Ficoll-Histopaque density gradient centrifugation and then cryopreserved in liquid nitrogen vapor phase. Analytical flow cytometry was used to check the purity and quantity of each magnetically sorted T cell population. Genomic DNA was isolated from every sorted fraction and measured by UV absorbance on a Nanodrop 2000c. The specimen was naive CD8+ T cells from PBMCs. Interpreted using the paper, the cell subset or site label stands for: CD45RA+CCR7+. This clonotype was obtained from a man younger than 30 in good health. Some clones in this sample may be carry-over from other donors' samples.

The sequenced DNA: TGTGCCAGCAGTTGGCGGAGGGGCGGGGAGACCCAGTACTTC. The encoded protein is CASSWRRGGETQYF. The chain couples TRBV9 to TRBJ2-5; the D segment could be TRBD2, given 6 matching bases. From a lookup of the germline V gene, CDR1 and CDR2 are SGDLS and YYNGEE. From cysteine to phenylalanine, the CDR3 is 14 amino acids long. Only CDR3 DNA is held: 42 bases, read in frame from base 1. Trimming removed 5 bases from V and 5 bases from J, leaving 16 bases between the germline ends.